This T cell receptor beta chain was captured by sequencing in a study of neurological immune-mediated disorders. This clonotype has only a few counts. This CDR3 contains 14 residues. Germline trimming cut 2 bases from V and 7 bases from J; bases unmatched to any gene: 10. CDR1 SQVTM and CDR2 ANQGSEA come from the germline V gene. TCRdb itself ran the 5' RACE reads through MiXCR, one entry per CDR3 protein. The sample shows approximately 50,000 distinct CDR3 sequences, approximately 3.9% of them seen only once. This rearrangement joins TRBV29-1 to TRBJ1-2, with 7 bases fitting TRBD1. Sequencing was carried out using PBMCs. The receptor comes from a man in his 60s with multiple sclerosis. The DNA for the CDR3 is TGCAGCGTTGAATTGACAGGGTGGCCGGGTGGCTACACCTTC. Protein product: CSVELTGWPGGYTF.